The sequence of this T cell receptor (beta chain) was determined in a study of blood T cell repertoires in COVID-19 (dated by TCRdb to 2020 to 2021). In the study overall: The collaborator samples originated in the United States, Italy and Spain and spanned the acute and convalescent phases of COVID-19. The prospective study material was composed of cDNA or gDNA derived from T cells, B-cell-depleted T cells, or PBMCs. Nearly every sample came with metadata listing a de-identified subject ID, COVID-19 status, age in years and sex. Samples came from the ongoing ImmuneRACE study (first 160 participants) plus 1,254 subjects from 6 global collaborators. Where available, HLA class I and class II types were taken from metadata supplied by the sample provider and were not determined by assay-based typing. Deeply sampled blood TCRbeta repertoires from subjects exposed to, actively infected with, or recovered from COVID-19 were included in the dataset. The repertoires were released in a freely available public database intended as a resource for research on the immune response to SARS-CoV-2.

At one collaborating source in Seattle, patients were enrolled during active infection and were followed longitudinally through the course of disease. Each collaborating institution followed its own protocols to collect whole blood in K2EDTA tubes. For TCRbeta analysis, collaborator samples were shipped as frozen whole blood, as isolated PBMCs, or as DNA extracted from either sample type. TCRbeta CDR3 regions were amplified from genomic DNA using the immunoSEQ Assay, a bias-controlled multiplex PCR. For the original study's pipeline: Within the assay, amplification of reference gene primers was used to estimate how many nucleated cells each sample contained. To quantify the absolute abundance of each unique TCRbeta CDR3 rearrangement, sequence reads were collapsed and filtered. For each sample, productive Simpson clonality was calculated as the square root of Simpson's diversity index over productive rearrangements. Imported from immuneACCESS, the table was reduced by TCRdb to in-frame sequences with V and J called. These copies leave out some clones; in studies compared against another copy, an unresolved V gene accounts for under half, and the cause of the remainder is not known. The V and J calls and clone size were taken over from that table, and D and trimming were inferred from the DNA. The sample profile shows 300,000 to 350,000 clones; roughly 90% of them were found once. Roughly 2.9% of the sample comes from the top ten.

General conclusions and limits of the study: The quantity of clinical and demographic metadata differed by source and by participant and was supplied without curation.

This clone was seen more than once but under ten times. Its binding antigen is unknown. No clone much larger than this one lies a single base away; base qualities are absent. The CDR3 numbers 14 residues from cysteine through phenylalanine. CDR3 DNA is the only sequence kept; it has 42 bases, read in frame from the first base. For this chain, trimming is 6 bases at the V end and 7 bases at the J end, and the number of junction bases without a gene match is 7. The CDR1 and CDR2 encoded by the germline V gene are MNHEY and SVGEGT. The receptor chain draws on TRBV6-2 or TRBV6-3 and TRBJ2-2; 8 central nucleotides agree with TRBD1. Sequencing input: peripheral blood. The sequence was collected from a woman aged 30 to 39 with COVID-19, enrolled during active disease. The CDR3 sequence is CASSRTGWFGELFF. The sequenced DNA: TGTGCCAGCAGCAGGACAGGGTGGTTCGGGGAGCTGTTTTTT.